These T cell receptor beta chains were read from a single sample in a study of response to subunit inactivated influenza vaccine. TCRdb re-called the RT-PCR reads through MiXCR, storing one row per CDR3 protein. The data contain about half a million distinct CDR3 sequences, about 25% of them singletons. The sample here was CD4+ T cells sorted from PBMCs, taken 4 to 6 days after vaccination. These receptors were obtained from a man between 50 and 59 years old who received an inactivated influenza vaccine. Both conserved end residues are part of each CDR3. The D gene is left open where the match is weak. Size is stated for part of the rows, as once, few or many counts, or as a class when the clone is expanded.

TRBV3-1	TRBD2	NA	TRBJ2-5	TGTGCCAGCAGCCAAGCTGGCGGGAGTGGGCAGACCCAGTACTTC	CASSQAGGSGQTQYF
TRBV11-1	TRBD2	few	TRBJ2-1	TGTGCCAGCAGCTTTCTCGGACTAGCGGGAGGAGGCCCCTACAATGAGCAGTTCTTC	CASSFLGLAGGGPYNEQFF
TRBV7-2	NA	NA	TRBJ2-3	TGTGCCAGCAGCCCACAGCGGGCTAGCACAGATACGCAGTATTTT	CASSPQRASTDTQYF
TRBV24-1	NA	NA	TRBJ2-2	TGTGCCACCAGTTTTGGCGCCGAGAGCGGGGAGCTGTTTTTT	CATSFGAESGELFF
TRBV15	NA	NA	TRBJ1-1	TGTGCCACCAGCAGAGCAAACACTGAAGCTTTCTTT	CATSRANTEAFF
TRBV10-3	TRBD2	NA	TRBJ2-3	TGTGCCATCAGTGACTCCGCGGGGGGGGATACGCAGTATTTT	CAISDSAGGDTQYF
TRBV6-2/TRBV6-3	TRBD2	NA	TRBJ2-4	TGTGCCAGCAGTTTGACTAGCGGGAGATACATTCAGTACTTC	CASSLTSGRYIQYF
TRBV30	TRBD1	NA	TRBJ2-7	TGTGCCTGGAGTGTGAGGGACAGGGGGTATGGCTACGAGCAGTACTTC	CAWSVRDRGYGYEQYF
TRBV23-1	TRBD2	NA	TRBJ2-3	TGCGCCAGCAGTCAATCCCAAGCGGGGGGGCACGATACGCAGTATTTT	CASSQSQAGGHDTQYF
TRBV20-1	NA	NA	TRBJ1-1	TGCAGTGCTAGCTCCGGTACATTGAACACTGAAGCTTTCTTT	CSASSGTLNTEAFF
TRBV20-1	NA	once	TRBJ1-4	TGCAGTGCTAGAAACTTTGTAGGTGAAAAACTGTTTTTT	CSARNFVGEKLFF
TRBV20-1	TRBD1	few	TRBJ2-5	TGCAGTGCTAGCCCCTTGGACAGGGGGCGGGGAGAGACCCAGTACTTC	CSASPLDRGRGETQYF
TRBV5-1	NA	NA	TRBJ2-3	TGCGCCAGCAGCTTTGAACGGGACCCCACAGATACGCAGTATTTT	CASSFERDPTDTQYF
TRBV6-2/TRBV6-3	TRBD1	NA	TRBJ2-7	TGTGCCAGCAGTCTCACAGGGGTCAGCTCCTACGAGCAGTACTTC	CASSLTGVSSYEQYF
TRBV20-1	TRBD2	few	TRBJ2-1	TGCAGTGCTAGATCTAGCGGGACCTTCAATGAGCAGTTCTTC	CSARSSGTFNEQFF
TRBV20-1	NA	few	TRBJ2-5	TGCAGTGCTAGGGGGCTAGTTGTTTTGGAGACCCAGTACTTC	CSARGLVVLETQYF
TRBV20-1	NA	NA	TRBJ1-6	TGCAGTGCCAGGACACGGTATAATTCACCCCTCCACTTT	CSARTRYNSPLHF
TRBV6-5	NA	few	TRBJ2-7	TGTGCCAGCAGTTACTCGGCAGGGGTCTACGAGCAGTACTTC	CASSYSAGVYEQYF
TRBV12-3/TRBV12-4	TRBD2	NA	TRBJ2-1	TGTGCCAGCAGTGGCGGACTAGCGGGACTTTCCTACAATGAGCAGTTCTTC	CASSGGLAGLSYNEQFF
TRBV11-2	NA	NA	TRBJ2-2	TGTGCCAGCAGCAAAGAAAGACAGACCGGGGAGCTGTTTTTT	CASSKERQTGELFF
TRBV4-2	TRBD1	NA	TRBJ1-1	TGTGCCAGCAGCCAAGAGTATGCAGGGGGGAACACTGAAGCTTTCTTT	CASSQEYAGGNTEAFF
TRBV9	TRBD1	few	TRBJ2-3	TGTGCCAGCAGCGTCGGGGGGACAGGGAGCACAGATACGCAGTATTTT	CASSVGGTGSTDTQYF
TRBV4-3	NA	NA	TRBJ2-6	TGCGCCAGCAGCCAAGATCTACGGGTGTCACGGGCCAACGTCCTGTCTTTC	CASSQDLRVSRANVLSF
TRBV20-1	TRBD2	NA	TRBJ2-3	TGCAGTGCCATGGGACTAGAGGTTCCAGATACGCAGTATTTT	CSAMGLEVPDTQYF
TRBV7-3	TRBD2	few	TRBJ2-5	TGTGCCAGCAGCTTAACTTCTAGCGGGAGGGAGACCCAGTACTTC	CASSLTSSGRETQYF
TRBV7-6	NA	few	TRBJ2-2	TGTGCCAGCAGCTTAGGGTTGGCTTTGGGAGCCGGGGAGCTGTTTTTT	CASSLGLALGAGELFF
TRBV6-1	TRBD1	NA	TRBJ1-1	TGTGCCAGCACCAAGGGGGCGGGATTGTACACTGAAGCTTTCTTT	CASTKGAGLYTEAFF
TRBV7-2	NA	few	TRBJ1-5	TGTGCCAGCAGCTTAGGAGGACACGGGCCGGGTCAGCCCCAGCATTTT	CASSLGGHGPGQPQHF
TRBV30	TRBD1	NA	TRBJ1-4	TGTGCCTGGAGTGTACTTCGGACAGGGCTTAATGAAAAACTGTTTTTT	CAWSVLRTGLNEKLFF
TRBV20-1	TRBD2	NA	TRBJ2-3	TGCAGTGCTAGAGATCGCGCTAGCGGGGGGTCAGATACGCAGTATTTT	CSARDRASGGSDTQYF
TRBV7-2	TRBD2	NA	TRBJ2-7	TGTGCCAGCAGCCCCGGGGGCGGGAGGGCCGCCTACGAGCAGTACTTC	CASSPGGGRAAYEQYF
TRBV20-1	NA	many	TRBJ2-7	TGCAGTGCTAGAGACCCCGGGACGGGAAGCTCCTACGAGCAGTACTTC	CSARDPGTGSSYEQYF
TRBV2	NA	NA	TRBJ2-5	TGTGCCAGCAGTAAGAATAGGGGAGAGACCCAGTACTTC	CASSKNRGETQYF
TRBV6-4	NA	many	TRBJ1-1	TGTGCCAGCAGTGACTCGGGCAGGGCTCTGAACACTGAAGCTTTCTTT	CASSDSGRALNTEAFF
TRBV7-2	NA	few	TRBJ2-3	TGTGCCAGCAGCCCTGGGGCGGCGGGGGCCGTAGATACGCAGTATTTT	CASSPGAAGAVDTQYF
TRBV12-3/TRBV12-4	TRBD2	NA	TRBJ2-1	TGTGCCAGCTGTGGGGACGAGGGACTAGCGGGAATTCAGGTTGAGCAGTTCTTC	CASCGDEGLAGIQVEQFF
TRBV18	NA	NA	TRBJ1-6	TGTGCCAGCTCACTGTCTGCAGGGGCAAATTCACCCCTCCACTTT	CASSLSAGANSPLHF
TRBV29-1	NA	NA	TRBJ2-3	TGCAGCGTTGGTTCGTTGCAGAGGGGATTCACAGATACGCAGTATTTT	CSVGSLQRGFTDTQYF
TRBV27	NA	NA	TRBJ2-1	TGTGCCAGCAGTTTCGTGGGAGGACCCTCTAATGAGCAGTTCTTC	CASSFVGGPSNEQFF
TRBV20-1	NA	NA	TRBJ1-1	TGCAGTGCTAGATTGTTGGTCACTGAAGCTTTCTTT	CSARLLVTEAFF
TRBV6-1	NA	few	TRBJ1-5	TGTGCCAGCAGTTGGATTAATCAGCCCCAGCATTTT	CASSWINQPQHF
TRBV20-1	TRBD2	NA	TRBJ2-3	TGCAGTGCCGAGGCCGGGACTAGCGGGAGGACCGCAGATACGCAGTATTTT	CSAEAGTSGRTADTQYF
TRBV6-1	TRBD1	few	TRBJ1-1	TGTGCCAGCGGGGGACAGTACACTGAAGCTTTCTTT	CASGGQYTEAFF
TRBV10-3	TRBD1	few	TRBJ2-7	TGTGCCATCAATGACAGGGGGCACTCCTACGAGCAGTACTTC	CAINDRGHSYEQYF
TRBV6-1	TRBD1	NA	TRBJ1-2	TGTGCCAGCAGTCGAGGGACAGGGTTCTTCTATGGCTACACCTTC	CASSRGTGFFYGYTF
TRBV18	TRBD1	few	TRBJ2-7	TGTGCCAGCTCCCGGACAGGATTGAACTACGAGCAGTACTTC	CASSRTGLNYEQYF
TRBV7-9	TRBD1	NA	TRBJ2-5	TGTGCCAGCAGCTTAAATACAGGGGGGCGCCAAGAGACCCAGTACTTC	CASSLNTGGRQETQYF